This is a list of T cell receptor beta chains from one sample in a study of CD8+ T cells in alopecia areata. Produced via immunoSEQ multiplex PCR; TCRdb's table is partial and in-frame only. Here the sample spans some 190,000 clones, around 66% being singletons. The source material was CD4+ T cells sorted from blood, sampled at approximately week 44, from a patient treated with tofacitinib. The receptors stem from a human donor with alopecia areata. The CDR3 runs from the conserved cysteine through the conserved F or W. A D gene is named only where the DNA matches it firmly. Size tells how often a clone was seen (once, few, many) or the class of an expanded clone, and some rows leave it out.

j_call v_call clone_size d_call cdr3_aa cdr3_nt
TRBJ2-3 TRBV6-5 - - CASSQSDTQYF TGTGCCAGCAGCCAATCAGATACGCAGTATTTT
TRBJ1-5 TRBV4-3 - - CASSQDTARVHQPQHF TGCGCCAGCAGCCAAGATACGGCCAGGGTGCATCAGCCCCAGCATTTT
TRBJ1-1 TRBV30 - - CAWRGQFGTEAFF TGTGCCTGGAGGGGGCAGTTTGGCACTGAAGCTTTCTTT
TRBJ2-7 TRBV30 - TRBD2 CAWSRLAGDYEQYF TGTGCCTGGTCCAGACTAGCGGGGGACTACGAGCAGTACTTC
TRBJ1-2 TRBV19 once - CASSFGPGYTF TGTGCCAGTAGTTTCGGGCCTGGCTACACCTTC
TRBJ2-7 TRBV9 - TRBD2 CASSASSGGTYEQYF TGTGCCAGCAGCGCCTCTAGCGGGGGAACCTACGAGCAGTACTTC
TRBJ1-1 TRBV19 - - CATQVGPTEAFF TGTGCCACCCAGGTGGGTCCCACTGAAGCTTTCTTT
TRBJ2-6 TRBV29-1 - - CSVAEGPGANVLTF TGCAGCGTTGCGGAGGGCCCTGGGGCCAACGTCCTGACTTTC
TRBJ1-2 TRBV6-6 - - CASSDRRGGNYGYTF TGTGCCAGCAGTGACCGCAGGGGTGGTAACTATGGCTACACCTTC
TRBJ2-2 TRBV11-2 - - CASSLRQGGELFF TGTGCCAGCAGCTTAAGGCAGGGCGGGGAGCTGTTTTTT
TRBJ1-6 TRBV27 - - CASSVRHSNSPLHF TGTGCCAGCAGTGTTCGGCACAGCAATTCACCCCTCCACTTT
TRBJ1-1 TRBV29-1 - TRBD1 CSVRPRTGDNAFF TGCAGCGTCCGTCCGCGGACAGGGGATAATGCTTTCTTT
TRBJ1-1 TRBV29-1 - - CSGGNTEAFF TGCAGCGGAGGGAACACTGAAGCTTTCTTT
TRBJ2-2 TRBV30 few - CAWKIAATGELFF TGTGCCTGGAAGATTGCAGCTACCGGGGAGCTGTTTTTT
TRBJ2-3 TRBV15 - TRBD1 CATSSTGVRGQYF TGTGCCACCAGCAGTACAGGGGTCCGGGGGCAGTATTTT
TRBJ2-3 TRBV29-1 - - CSVKDSEVTQYF TGCAGCGTTAAAGATTCGGAGGTTACGCAGTATTTT
TRBJ1-1 TRBV5-4 - - CASSLAMKGENTEAFF TGTGCCAGCAGCTTGGCTATGAAGGGGGAAAACACTGAAGCTTTCTTT
TRBJ2-3 TRBV29-1 few - CSVEVSTDTQYF TGCAGCGTTGAAGTCAGCACAGATACGCAGTATTTT
TRBJ1-2 TRBV29-1 once - CSVVENYGYTF TGCAGCGTTGTTGAGAACTATGGCTACACCTTC
TRBJ1-6 TRBV5-1 many TRBD1 CASSQGQDYSPLHF TGCGCCAGCAGCCAGGGACAGGATTATTCACCCCTCCACTTT
TRBJ2-7 TRBV7-8 - - CASSPTGQVYEQYF TGTGCCAGCAGCCCTACGGGACAAGTCTACGAGCAGTACTTC
TRBJ1-1 TRBV29-1 - - CSSDLMNTEAFF TGCAGCTCTGATCTCATGAACACTGAAGCTTTCTTT
TRBJ2-2 TRBV7-2 few - CASSDPAPMFF TGTGCCAGCAGCGACCCGGCCCCAATGTTTTTT
TRBJ2-7 TRBV7-2 - TRBD1 CASSTDRGPYEQYF TGTGCCAGCAGCACTGACAGGGGCCCCTACGAGCAGTACTTC
TRBJ2-3 TRBV12-5 - - CASGLGGASTDTQYF TGTGCTAGTGGTTTGGGGGGGGCTAGCACAGATACGCAGTATTTT
TRBJ1-2 TRBV29-1 - - CSVEDLGRAKANYGYTF TGCAGCGTTGAAGATCTTGGTAGGGCAAAAGCTAACTATGGCTACACCTTC
TRBJ2-2 TRBV7-9 few - CASSLTRESGELFF TGTGCCAGCAGCTTGACTAGAGAGTCCGGGGAGCTGTTTTTT
TRBJ2-7 TRBV9 - - CASSVDLGASYEQYF TGTGCCAGCAGCGTAGATTTAGGGGCGTCCTACGAGCAGTACTTC
TRBJ1-5 TRBV6-1 - - CASQNDQPQHF TGTGCCAGCCAGAATGATCAGCCCCAGCATTTT
TRBJ2-7 TRBV29-1 - - CSVGSDEQYF TGCAGCGTGGGGTCCGACGAGCAGTACTTC
TRBJ2-1 TRBV7-2 - TRBD1 CASSLSRGSNEQFF TGTGCCAGCAGCCTAAGCAGGGGGTCCAATGAGCAGTTCTTC
TRBJ2-2 TRBV4-3 - - CASSQEMWGSNTGELFF TGCGCCAGCAGCCAAGAGATGTGGGGTTCGAACACCGGGGAGCTGTTTTTT
TRBJ1-1 TRBV6-6 - - CASIHTPGSTEAFF TGTGCCAGCATCCACACCCCAGGGAGCACTGAAGCTTTCTTT
TRBJ1-1 TRBV30 few TRBD1 CAWRDRADTEAFF TGTGCCTGGAGGGACAGGGCGGACACTGAAGCTTTCTTT
TRBJ2-5 TRBV5-1 - - CASSTGLVETQYF TGCGCCAGCAGTACGGGACTCGTAGAGACCCAGTACTTC
TRBJ1-2 TRBV29-1 - - CSVELLTRGYTF TGCAGCGTTGAGCTCCTTACGAGGGGCTACACCTTC
TRBJ2-5 TRBV14 - - CASSQGTWAEETQYF TGTGCCAGCAGCCAAGGTACCTGGGCGGAGGAGACCCAGTACTTC
TRBJ1-2 TRBV30 - - CAWSVDRLYGYTF TGTGCCTGGAGTGTAGACCGATTATATGGCTACACCTTC
TRBJ1-2 TRBV7-2 many - CASSTGGNFYGYTF TGTGCCAGCAGTACGGGTGGGAACTTCTATGGCTACACCTTC
TRBJ2-5 TRBV29-1 - - CSVEDLRGTQYF TGCAGCGTTGAAGATCTTCGAGGTACCCAGTACTTC
TRBJ2-5 TRBV30 once TRBD1 CAWDRGQETQYF TGTGCCTGGGACAGGGGGCAAGAGACCCAGTACTTC
TRBJ1-2 TRBV4-3 few - CASSQVTREYGYTF TGCGCCAGCAGCCAAGTCACAAGAGAATATGGCTACACCTTC
TRBJ2-6 TRBV30 - - CAWSVWAGANVLTF TGTGCCTGGAGTGTCTGGGCCGGGGCCAACGTCCTGACTTTC
TRBJ2-3 TRBV30 - - CAWGRRGTDTQYF TGTGCCTGGGGTCGACGGGGCACAGATACGCAGTATTTT